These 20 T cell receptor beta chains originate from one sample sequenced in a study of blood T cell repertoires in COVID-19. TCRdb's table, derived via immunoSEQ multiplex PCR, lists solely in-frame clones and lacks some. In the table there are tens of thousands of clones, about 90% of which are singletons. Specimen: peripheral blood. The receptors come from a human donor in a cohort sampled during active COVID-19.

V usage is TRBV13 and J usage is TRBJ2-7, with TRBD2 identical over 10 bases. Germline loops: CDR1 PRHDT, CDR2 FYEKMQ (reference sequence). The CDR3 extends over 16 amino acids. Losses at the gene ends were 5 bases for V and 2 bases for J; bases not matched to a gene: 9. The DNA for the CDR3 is TGTGCCAGCAGCCCGAATGAAGGACTAGCGGCCTACGAGCAGTACTTC. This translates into CASSPNEGLAAYEQYF.

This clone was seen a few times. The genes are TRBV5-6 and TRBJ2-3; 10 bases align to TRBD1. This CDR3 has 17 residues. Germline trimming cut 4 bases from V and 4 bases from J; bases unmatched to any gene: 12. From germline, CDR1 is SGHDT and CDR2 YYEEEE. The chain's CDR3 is CASSPPPGQGSADTQYF. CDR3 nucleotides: TGTGCCAGCAGCCCCCCACCGGGACAGGGGAGCGCAGATACGCAGTATTTT.

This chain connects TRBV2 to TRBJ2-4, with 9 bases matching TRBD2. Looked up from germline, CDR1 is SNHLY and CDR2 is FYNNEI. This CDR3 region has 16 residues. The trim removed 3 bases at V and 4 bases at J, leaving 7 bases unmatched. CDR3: CASSDWASGMKNIQYF. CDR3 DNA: TGTGCCAGCAGTGACTGGGCTAGCGGGATGAAAAACATTCAGTACTTC.

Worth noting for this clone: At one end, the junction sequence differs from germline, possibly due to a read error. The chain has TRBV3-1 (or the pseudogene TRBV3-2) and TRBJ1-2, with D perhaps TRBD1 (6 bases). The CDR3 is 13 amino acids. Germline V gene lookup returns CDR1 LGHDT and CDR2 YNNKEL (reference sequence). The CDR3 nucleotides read TGTGCCAGCAGCCAAGCTAACTCGGACAGCTCAAGCTTC. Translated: CASSQANSDSSSF.

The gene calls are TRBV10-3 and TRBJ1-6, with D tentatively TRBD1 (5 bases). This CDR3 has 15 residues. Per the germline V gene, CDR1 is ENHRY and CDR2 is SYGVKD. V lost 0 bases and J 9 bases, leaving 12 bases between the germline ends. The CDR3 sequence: CAISESMGQGSPLHF. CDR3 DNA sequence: TGTGCCATCAGTGAGTCGATGGGGCAGGGTTCACCCCTCCACTTT.

In DNA form, the CDR3 reads TGCGCCAGCAGCCAGGGGACTAGCGGTAGCTCCTACGAGCAGTACTTC. Translated, it gives CASSQGTSGSSYEQYF. The genes are TRBV4-3 and TRBJ2-7; TRBD2 matches 11 bases. The germline V gene encodes CDR1 LGHNA and CDR2 YSLEER. V lost 3 bases to trimming and J lost 0 bases; unmatched junction nucleotides: 4. The CDR3 has 16 residues.

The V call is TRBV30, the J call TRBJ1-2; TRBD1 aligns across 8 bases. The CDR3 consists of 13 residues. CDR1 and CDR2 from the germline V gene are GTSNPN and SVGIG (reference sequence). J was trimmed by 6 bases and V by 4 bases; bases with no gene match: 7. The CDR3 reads CAWTKGQGHGYTF. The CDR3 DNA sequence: TGTGCCTGGACTAAAGGACAGGGTCATGGCTACACCTTC.

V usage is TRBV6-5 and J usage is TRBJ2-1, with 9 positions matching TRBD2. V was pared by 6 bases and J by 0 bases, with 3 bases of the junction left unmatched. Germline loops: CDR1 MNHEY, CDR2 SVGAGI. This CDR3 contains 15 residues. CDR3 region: CASRRTSDSYNEQFF. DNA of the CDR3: TGTGCCAGCAGAAGGACTAGCGACTCCTACAATGAGCAGTTCTTC.

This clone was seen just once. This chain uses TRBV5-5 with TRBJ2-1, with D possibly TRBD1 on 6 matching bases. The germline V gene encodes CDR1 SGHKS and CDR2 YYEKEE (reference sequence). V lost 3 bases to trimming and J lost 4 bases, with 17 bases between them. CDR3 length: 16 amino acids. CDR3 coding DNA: TGTGCCAGCAGCTCCTTTATGAGGACAGATTACAATGAGCAGTTCTTC. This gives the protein CASSSFMRTDYNEQFF.

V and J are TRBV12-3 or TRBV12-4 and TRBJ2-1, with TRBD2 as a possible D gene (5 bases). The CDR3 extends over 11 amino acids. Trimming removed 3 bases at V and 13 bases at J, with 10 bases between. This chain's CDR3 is CASSLEATQFF. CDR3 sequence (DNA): TGTGCCAGCAGTTTGGAGGCGACCCAGTTCTTC.

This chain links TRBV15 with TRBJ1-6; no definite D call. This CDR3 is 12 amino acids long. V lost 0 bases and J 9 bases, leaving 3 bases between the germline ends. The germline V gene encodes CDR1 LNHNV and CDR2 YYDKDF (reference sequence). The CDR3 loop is CATSRDLSPLHF. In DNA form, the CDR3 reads TGTGCCACCAGCAGAGATCTTTCACCCCTCCACTTT.

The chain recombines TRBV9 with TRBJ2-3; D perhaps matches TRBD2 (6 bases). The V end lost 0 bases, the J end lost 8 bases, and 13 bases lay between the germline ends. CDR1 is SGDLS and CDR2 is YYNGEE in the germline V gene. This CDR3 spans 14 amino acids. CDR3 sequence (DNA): TGTGCCAGCAGCGTAGAGGCGCGGGATGGTACGCAGTATTTT. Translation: CASSVEARDGTQYF.

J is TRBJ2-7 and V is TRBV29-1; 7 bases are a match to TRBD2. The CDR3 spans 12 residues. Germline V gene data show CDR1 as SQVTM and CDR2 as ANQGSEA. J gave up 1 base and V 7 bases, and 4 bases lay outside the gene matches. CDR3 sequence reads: CSAGLGSYEQYF. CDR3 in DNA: TGCAGCGCCGGACTAGGGTCCTACGAGCAGTACTTC.

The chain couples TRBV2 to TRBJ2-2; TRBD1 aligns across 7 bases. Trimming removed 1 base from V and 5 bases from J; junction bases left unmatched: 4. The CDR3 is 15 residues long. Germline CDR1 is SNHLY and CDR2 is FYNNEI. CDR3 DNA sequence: TGTGCCAGCAGTGAAGTGAGGGGGCGGACCGGGGAGCTGTTTTTT. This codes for CASSEVRGRTGELFF.

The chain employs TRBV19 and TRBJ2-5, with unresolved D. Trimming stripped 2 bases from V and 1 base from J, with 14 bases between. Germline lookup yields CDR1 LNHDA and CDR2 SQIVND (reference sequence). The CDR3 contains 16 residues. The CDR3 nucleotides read TGTGCCAGTAGTATAAAATTTTGGGCTCTCCAAGAGACCCAGTACTTC. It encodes CASSIKFWALQETQYF. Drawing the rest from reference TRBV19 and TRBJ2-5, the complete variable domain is DGGITQSPKYLFRKEGQNVTLSCEQNLNHDAMYWYRQDPGQGLRLIYYSQIVNDFQKGDIAEGYSVSREKKESFPLTVTSAQKNPTAFYLCASSIKFWALQETQYFGPGTRLLVL.

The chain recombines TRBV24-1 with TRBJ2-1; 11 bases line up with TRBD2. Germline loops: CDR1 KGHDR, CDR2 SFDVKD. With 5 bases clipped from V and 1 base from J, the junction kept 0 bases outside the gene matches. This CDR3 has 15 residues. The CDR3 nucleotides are TGTGCCACCAGTGGACTAGCGGGGTCCTACAATGAGCAGTTCTTC. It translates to CATSGLAGSYNEQFF.

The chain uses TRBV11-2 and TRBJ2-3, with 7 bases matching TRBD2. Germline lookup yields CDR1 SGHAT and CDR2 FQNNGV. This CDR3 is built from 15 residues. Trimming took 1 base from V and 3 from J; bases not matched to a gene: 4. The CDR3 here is CASSLGGSGTDTQYF. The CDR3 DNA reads TGTGCCAGCAGCTTAGGAGGTAGCGGGACAGATACGCAGTATTTT.

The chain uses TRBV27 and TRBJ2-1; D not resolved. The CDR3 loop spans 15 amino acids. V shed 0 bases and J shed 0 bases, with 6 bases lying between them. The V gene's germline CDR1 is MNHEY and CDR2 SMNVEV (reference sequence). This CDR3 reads CASSLSPYSYNEQFF. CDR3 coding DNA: TGTGCCAGCAGTTTATCGCCCTACTCCTACAATGAGCAGTTCTTC.

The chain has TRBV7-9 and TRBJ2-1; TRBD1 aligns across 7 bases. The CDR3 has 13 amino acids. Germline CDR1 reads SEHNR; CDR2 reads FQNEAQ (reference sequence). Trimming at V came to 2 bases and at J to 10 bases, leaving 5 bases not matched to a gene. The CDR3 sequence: CASSLSTGDEQFF. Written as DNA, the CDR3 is TGTGCCAGCAGCTTATCTACAGGGGACGAGCAGTTCTTC.

CDR3 coding DNA: TGTGCCAGAACGAGGGCACACGAGGCCGACGAGCAGTACTTC. Translation: CARTRAHEADEQYF. The genes are TRBV6-4 and TRBJ2-7; D is perhaps TRBD2 (5 bases). The V end lost 9 bases, the J end lost 5 bases, and 20 bases lay between the germline ends. CDR1 and CDR2 (germline): MRHNA, SNTAGT. The CDR3 runs to 14 residues.